This entry lists 12 T cell receptor beta chains sequenced from one sample in a study of CD8 T cells in Susac syndrome. Reverse transcription of about 0.45 to 1 ug RNA was performed with random hexamers. TCRdb re-derived calls from the immunoSEQ multiplex PCR reads in MiXCR, one entry per CDR3 protein. The sample includes some 120,000 distinct CDR3 sequences, around 91% seen only once; the top ten take about 0.23%. The specimen was CD8+ T cells from PBMCs. These receptors came from a human donor with multiple sclerosis.

The chain uses TRBV19 and TRBJ2-7, with D maybe TRBD1 (5 bases). V was trimmed by 5 bases and J by 0 bases, leaving 11 bases between them. CDR3 length equals 14 residues. Germline-derived CDR1 and CDR2 are LNHDA and SQIVND (reference sequence). The CDR3: CASSPDSDSYEQYF. The CDR3 coding sequence is TGTGCCAGTAGTCCCGACAGTGACTCCTACGAGCAGTACTTC.

The rearrangement joins TRBV7-8 to TRBJ1-5; maybe TRBD1 (5 bases). Germline V gene lookup returns CDR1 SGHVS and CDR2 FQNEAQ. V was pared by 5 bases and J by 5 bases, with 13 bases between. The CDR3 spans 14 residues. The CDR3 bases are TGTGCCAGCAGCCAGACAGCGGTCGATCAGCCCCAGCATTTT. Amino acids: CASSQTAVDQPQHF.

This chain links TRBV7-9 with TRBJ2-7, with 7 bases identical to TRBD1. Germline trimming cut 4 bases from V and 6 bases from J; bases unmatched to any gene: 9. The CDR3 contains 14 residues. Looked up from germline, CDR1 is SEHNR and CDR2 is FQNEAQ (reference sequence). The CDR3 bases are TGTGCCAGCAGCTCCCGACAGGGATATGCCGAGCAGTACTTC. It yields the protein CASSSRQGYAEQYF.

The chain uses TRBV15 and TRBJ2-7; 7 bases line up with TRBD2. Germline CDR1 LNHNV, CDR2 YYDKDF (reference sequence). The V and J ends lost 10 bases and 6 bases, in that order; junction bases with no gene match: 9. The CDR3 covers 12 residues. The CDR3 DNA follows: TGTGCCATAGGGGAGGGCCTCACCGAGCAGTACTTC. Its translation: CAIGEGLTEQYF. The full variable domain, rest sourced from reference TRBV15 and TRBJ2-7, is DAMVIQNPRYQVTQFGKPVTLSCSQTLNHNVMYWYQQKSSQAPKLLFHYYDKDFNNEADTPDNFQSRRPNTSFCFLDIRSPGLGDTAMYLCAIGEGLTEQYFGPGTRLTVT.

V is TRBV7-9 and J is TRBJ1-1; TRBD1 matches 8 bases. CDR1 SEHNR and CDR2 FQNEAQ come from the germline V gene (reference sequence). Trimming at V came to 5 bases and at J to 2 bases, leaving 13 bases not matched to a gene. The CDR3 extends over 17 amino acids. DNA of the CDR3: TGTGCCAGCAGCCAGTCGGGACAGGAGATCTCCAACACTGAAGCTTTCTTT. Amino acid sequence: CASSQSGQEISNTEAFF.

The rearrangement joins TRBV27 to TRBJ2-7; TRBD2 agrees at 7 bases. V was clipped by 4 bases and J by 5 bases; unmatched bases: 8. Germline-derived CDR1 and CDR2 are MNHEY and SMNVEV (reference sequence). This CDR3 contains 14 residues. CDR3 protein: CASSSTTGGHEQYF. The CDR3 DNA reads as TGTGCCAGCAGTTCCACAACGGGAGGCCACGAGCAGTACTTC.

The sample holds one count of this clonotype. The chain uses TRBV30 and TRBJ1-5; a possible D gene is TRBD1 (5 bases). Germline values: CDR1 GTSNPN, CDR2 SVGIG (reference sequence). This CDR3 comprises 13 residues. V lost 0 bases, J lost 4 bases, and 7 bases lay in between. CDR3 loop: CAWSVRGNQPQHF. The CDR3 DNA follows: TGTGCCTGGAGTGTACGGGGGAATCAGCCCCAGCATTTT.

The chain combines TRBV6-2 or TRBV6-3 with TRBJ2-1, with a possible D match to TRBD2 (5 bases). The CDR3 has 14 residues. CDR1 is MNHEY and CDR2 is SVGEGT in the germline V gene. The CDR3 reads CISRVQAAYNEQFF. CDR3 in DNA: TGTATCAGCAGAGTCCAAGCGGCCTACAATGAGCAGTTCTTC.

The chain combines TRBV7-9 with TRBJ2-5, with D possibly being TRBD1 (6 bases). CDR3 length: 15 residues. V was cut by 1 base and J by 3 bases, with 12 bases left in between. The germline CDR1 and CDR2 sequences are SEHNR and FQNEAQ (reference sequence). The CDR3 DNA reads as TGTGCCAGCAGCTTAGTCTGGACAGAAGAAGAGACCCAGTACTTC. Translating gives CASSLVWTEEETQYF.

This chain uses TRBV28 with TRBJ2-2; 10 nucleotides line up with TRBD2. Germline V lookup: CDR1 MDHEN, CDR2 SYDVKM. V lost 7 bases and J lost 5; bases outside the gene matches: 4. The CDR3 is made up of 14 amino acids. CDR3 in DNA: TGTGCCAGCAAACGACTAGCGGGTACCGGGGAGCTGTTTTTT. Translating it yields CASKRLAGTGELFF.

The chain carries TRBV4-3 and TRBJ1-3; possible D gene TRBD1, 5 bases. CDR1 is LGHNA and CDR2 is YSLEER in the germline V gene. V gave up 0 bases and J gave up 1 base, with 10 bases separating them. This CDR3 contains 16 residues. Here the CDR3 reads CASSQDKTASGNTIYF. The CDR3 DNA sequence: TGCGCCAGCAGCCAAGATAAGACAGCTTCTGGAAACACCATATATTTT.

The rearrangement joins TRBV10-2 to TRBJ2-7, with D hard to call. This CDR3 contains 12 residues. Germline V gene data show CDR1 as WSHSY and CDR2 as SAAADI. V was shortened by 0 bases and J by 1 base, with 1 base between the two germline ends. CDR3 protein: CASSESSYEQYF. The DNA for the CDR3 is TGCGCCAGCAGTGAGTCTTCCTACGAGCAGTACTTC.